These T cell receptor beta chains were read from a single sample in a study of T cell responses to AZD1222 COVID-19 vaccine. TCRdb's table, derived via immunoSEQ multiplex PCR, lists solely in-frame clones and lacks some. The table shows roughly 97,000 clones, with about 88% occurring only once. The source material was peripheral blood, sampled on day 0 of AZD1222 vaccination. The receptors originated from an adult in good health. CDR3s include the opening cysteine and the closing phenylalanine or tryptophan. The order of the fields is V gene, D gene, J gene, clone size, CDR3 DNA, CDR3 protein. D genes are given only for firm matches. Clone sizes are given selectively: once, few, many, or a class where the clone is expanded.

V: TRBV2
D: TRBD2
J: TRBJ2-2
size: .
DNA: TGTGCCAGCAGTAGCGGGAGGAGGACCGGGGAGCTGTTTTTT
CDR3: CASSSGRRTGELFF

V: TRBV5-6
D: .
J: TRBJ2-3
size: .
DNA: TGTGCCAGCAGCGCCTCTAGATTCGCGCAGTATTTT
CDR3: CASSASRFAQYF

V: TRBV27
D: .
J: TRBJ2-7
size: .
DNA: TGTGCCAGCAGCTTCAGGACAAATTCTTACGAGCAGTACTTC
CDR3: CASSFRTNSYEQYF

V: TRBV2
D: .
J: TRBJ1-1
size: .
DNA: TGTGCCAGCAGCGCAGGGGTTGGGGAGACTGAAGCTTTCTTT
CDR3: CASSAGVGETEAFF

V: TRBV9
D: .
J: TRBJ1-1
size: .
DNA: TGTGCCAGCAGCGTAGCGGGCAGGGGTCGGGACACTGAAGCTTTCTTT
CDR3: CASSVAGRGRDTEAFF

V: TRBV20-1
D: .
J: TRBJ1-2
size: .
DNA: TGCAGTGTGGGGGGGAACTATGGCTACACCTTC
CDR3: CSVGGNYGYTF

V: TRBV7-9
D: .
J: TRBJ2-4
size: once
DNA: TGTGCCAGCAGCTTAGCTTCAGCTAGCTGGGACATTCAGTACTTC
CDR3: CASSLASASWDIQYF

V: TRBV29-1
D: TRBD1
J: TRBJ2-5
size: .
DNA: TGCAGCGTTGAAGATCACACAGGGGGTTTTGAGACCCAGTACTTC
CDR3: CSVEDHTGGFETQYF

V: TRBV10-3
D: .
J: TRBJ2-3
size: once
DNA: TGTGCCATCAGTGGGGGGACGATAACAGATACGCAGTATTTT
CDR3: CAISGGTITDTQYF

V: TRBV3-1/TRBV3-2
D: TRBD2
J: TRBJ2-3
size: once
DNA: TGTGCCAGCAGCCTTGGGACTACTCTCACAGATACGCAGTATTTT
CDR3: CASSLGTTLTDTQYF

V: TRBV9
D: TRBD1
J: TRBJ1-1
size: once
DNA: TGTGCCAGCAGCGGGGGACAGGACACTGAAGCTTTCTTT
CDR3: CASSGGQDTEAFF

V: TRBV6-2/TRBV6-3
D: .
J: TRBJ1-5
size: .
DNA: TGTGCCAGCAGTTACTCGGGGGGGAATCAGCCCCAGCATTTT
CDR3: CASSYSGGNQPQHF

V: TRBV6-1
D: .
J: TRBJ1-1
size: once
DNA: TGTGCCAGCAGTGAAGGGCGGCCGAACACTGAAGCTTTCTTT
CDR3: CASSEGRPNTEAFF

V: TRBV30
D: .
J: TRBJ2-4
size: .
DNA: TGTGCCTGGAGTGCGGGTACCGGGGGGCCCGGGGAAAACATTCAGTACTTC
CDR3: CAWSAGTGGPGENIQYF

V: TRBV7-3
D: .
J: TRBJ2-3
size: .
DNA: TGTGCCAGCAGCTCGCAGGGTAGCGCAGATACGCAGTATTTT
CDR3: CASSSQGSADTQYF

V: TRBV19
D: .
J: TRBJ1-1
size: .
DNA: TGTGCCAGTAAGAGCAGCTCAATGAACACTGAAGCTTTCTTT
CDR3: CASKSSSMNTEAFF

V: TRBV5-1
D: TRBD1
J: TRBJ2-7
size: .
DNA: TGCGCCAGCAGCAACACAGGGGGCCATACCTACGAGCAGTACTTC
CDR3: CASSNTGGHTYEQYF

V: TRBV6-4
D: .
J: TRBJ1-1
size: .
DNA: TGTGCCAGCAGCGTAGAGAGTTCGGACACTGAAGCTTTCTTT
CDR3: CASSVESSDTEAFF

V: TRBV28
D: .
J: TRBJ1-5
size: .
DNA: TGTGCCAGCAGACCCCACGTTAAAGCTAGCAATCAGCCCCAGCATTTT
CDR3: CASRPHVKASNQPQHF

V: TRBV10-2
D: .
J: TRBJ2-7
size: .
DNA: TGCGCCAGCAGTGAGTCGCCCCTCTACGAGCAGTACTTC
CDR3: CASSESPLYEQYF

V: TRBV2
D: TRBD1
J: TRBJ1-2
size: .
DNA: TGTGCCAGCAGGGGACAGGGGGGGAACTTCTATGGCTACACCTTC
CDR3: CASRGQGGNFYGYTF

V: TRBV4-1
D: .
J: TRBJ1-4
size: .
DNA: TGCGCCAGCAGCCAAGTCCAGGGTTTGGTGAAACTGTTTTTT
CDR3: CASSQVQGLVKLFF

V: TRBV9
D: TRBD1
J: TRBJ1-2
size: .
DNA: TGTGCCAGCAGCGTAGGGACAGGGGGCGCATATGGCTACACCTTC
CDR3: CASSVGTGGAYGYTF

V: TRBV6-4
D: TRBD2
J: TRBJ2-1
size: .
DNA: TGTGCCAGCAGTAAGACTAGCGGGGGTTTCGATGAGCAGTTCTTC
CDR3: CASSKTSGGFDEQFF

V: TRBV9
D: .
J: TRBJ1-3
size: once
DNA: TGTGCCAGCAGCGACGGGGGTAACACCATATATTTT
CDR3: CASSDGGNTIYF

V: TRBV15
D: TRBD1
J: TRBJ1-1
size: .
DNA: TGTGCCACCAGCAAAGACAGGGGGCCAGGCACTGAAGCTTTCTTT
CDR3: CATSKDRGPGTEAFF

V: TRBV7-9
D: .
J: TRBJ1-1
size: .
DNA: TGTGCCAGCAGCTCTTGGGGGACCGACAACACTGAAGCTTTCTTT
CDR3: CASSSWGTDNTEAFF

V: TRBV6-5
D: .
J: TRBJ2-2
size: .
DNA: TGTGCCAGCAGTTACGTTAGCGGCAACACCGGGGAGCTGTTTTTT
CDR3: CASSYVSGNTGELFF

V: TRBV3-1/TRBV3-2
D: .
J: TRBJ2-5
size: .
DNA: TGTGCCAGCAGCTCGATGGGGCAATACCAAGAGACCCAGTACTTC
CDR3: CASSSMGQYQETQYF

V: TRBV7-2
D: .
J: TRBJ2-7
size: .
DNA: TGTGCCAGCAGCTTACCGGGGGCCCCCTACGAGCAGTACTTC
CDR3: CASSLPGAPYEQYF

V: TRBV9
D: .
J: TRBJ1-2
size: .
DNA: TGTGCCAGCAGCCCAGGGATAGGGACTAACTATGGCTACACCTTC
CDR3: CASSPGIGTNYGYTF